This passage covers 19 T cell receptor beta chains from one sample sequenced in a study of cytomegalovirus exposure and HLA in healthy donors. Sequencing used immunoSEQ multiplex PCR; TCRdb keeps in-frame clones, though not all of them. The sample has tens of thousands of clones; more than 90% are singletons. Specimen: PBMCs. The source is a man younger than 35 in good health and CMV-seronegative.

The chain joins TRBV7-6 to TRBJ2-2; D is possibly TRBD1 (7 bases). Trimming removed 6 bases at V and 3 bases at J, with 20 bases between. This CDR3 has 17 amino acids. The germline V gene encodes CDR1 SGHVS and CDR2 FNYEAQ. The CDR3 spells CASSLARDRVDTGELFF. In DNA, the CDR3 is TGTGCCAGCAGTCTAGCGAGAGACAGGGTAGACACCGGGGAGCTGTTTTTT.

The CDR3 DNA follows: TGTGCCAGCAGTTCTCCGTCGCGGGAGGGAGTAGATACGCAGTATTTT. Translated: CASSSPSREGVDTQYF. This chain uses TRBV6-5 with TRBJ2-3; TRBD2 matches 9 bases. CDR3 length equals 16 residues. The V and J ends lost 4 bases and 5 bases, in that order; junction bases with no gene match: 10. Germline-derived CDR1 and CDR2 are MNHEY and SVGAGI.

This clone turned up a few times. J is TRBJ2-1 and V is TRBV18; D remains unclear. The CDR3 sequence is 15 residues long. Germline V gene lookup returns CDR1 KGHSH and CDR2 LQKENI. V was cut by 3 bases and J by 9 bases, with 18 bases left in between. The CDR3 DNA sequence: TGTGCCAGCTCACCTGGGCTGCTCGACCTGGGTGAGCAGTTCTTC. Translating it yields CASSPGLLDLGEQFF.

V usage is TRBV18 and J usage is TRBJ2-5; D is unclear. The V gene's germline CDR1 is KGHSH and CDR2 LQKENI. Trimming took 3 bases from V and 4 from J, leaving 18 bases between them. The CDR3 has 16 residues. CDR3 region: CASSPTLVTLGETQYF. In nucleotides, the CDR3 is TGTGCCAGCTCACCTACTTTAGTCACCCTCGGAGAGACCCAGTACTTC.

The CDR3 DNA is TGTGCCAGCACCCTACTGTCTGCCGGTGACAGGGACGGCTACACCTTC. Its protein is CASTLLSAGDRDGYTF. The V and J genes are TRBV7-9 and TRBJ1-2; 7 bases are a match to TRBD1. CDR1 SEHNR and CDR2 FQNEAQ come from the germline V gene (reference sequence). This CDR3 is 16 amino acids long. V was pared by 7 bases and J by 8 bases, with 19 bases of the junction left unmatched.

This chain connects TRBV10-2 to TRBJ2-7, with 12 nucleotides matching TRBD2. The CDR3 consists of 17 residues. Germline loops: CDR1 WSHSY, CDR2 SAAADI. J was trimmed by 6 bases and V by 4 bases; bases with no gene match: 13. CDR3 coding DNA: TGCGCCAGCAGTGCGGCTAGCGGGAGGGCCCTCGAAAGCGAGCAGTACTTC. Protein: CASSAASGRALESEQYF.

The chain couples TRBV28 to TRBJ2-5; weak D call: TRBD2 (5 bases). Germline V lookup: CDR1 MDHEN, CDR2 SYDVKM. The ends were cut back, 4 bases at V and 9 bases at J, with 15 bases in the middle. The CDR3 contains 13 residues. DNA for the CDR3: TGTGCCAGCAGTTCACCAAACGAGGAGGCCCAGTACTTC. It translates to CASSSPNEEAQYF. The variable domain in full, with the rest retrieved from reference TRBV28 and TRBJ2-5, is DVKVTQSSRYLVKRTGEKVFLECVQDMDHENMFWYRQDPGLGLRLIYFSYDVKMKEKGDIPEGYSVSREKKERFSLILESASTNQTSMYLCASSSPNEEAQYFGPGTRLLVL.

The chain joins TRBV5-1 to TRBJ1-1; TRBD1 matches at 12 bases. The V segment lost 2 bases and the J segment 3 bases; nucleotides outside the gene matches: 8. Germline V gene lookup returns CDR1 SGHRS and CDR2 YFSETQ. The CDR3 contains 17 residues. The CDR3 sequence is CASSFGTGGISDTEAFF. The CDR3 coding sequence is TGCGCCAGCAGCTTCGGGACAGGGGGCATCAGCGACACTGAAGCTTTCTTT. Based on the CDR3 plus reference TRBV5-1 and TRBJ1-1, the full variable domain is KAGVTQTPRYLIKTRGQQVTLSCSPISGHRSVSWYQQTPGQGLQFLFEYFSETQRNKGNFPGRFSGRQFSNSRSEMNVSTLELGDSALYLCASSFGTGGISDTEAFFGQGTRLTVV.

This clone was recorded only once. The genes are TRBV14 and TRBJ2-2; possibly TRBD2 for D (5 bases). This CDR3 has 17 residues. Germline assignment: CDR1 SGHDN and CDR2 FVKESK. V lost 4 bases and J lost 1, with 16 bases in between. The CDR3 here is CASSRPYGVKNTGELFF. The CDR3 nucleotides are TGTGCCAGCAGCCGCCCGTACGGGGTTAAGAACACCGGGGAGCTGTTTTTT.

The chain recombines TRBV28 with TRBJ2-2; 7 bases fit TRBD2. The CDR3 covers 15 residues. The J segment lost 5 bases and the V segment lost 3 bases, leaving 6 bases of the junction unmatched. Germline values: CDR1 MDHEN, CDR2 SYDVKM. In DNA, the CDR3 is TGTGCCAGCAGTTTGGAAGCGGGGTATACCGGGGAGCTGTTTTTT. Protein sequence: CASSLEAGYTGELFF.

The chain links TRBV27 to TRBJ2-7, with TRBD2 identical over 8 bases. V lost 7 bases, J lost 6 bases, and 11 bases stayed unmatched. The germline V gene has CDR1 MNHEY and CDR2 SMNVEV (reference sequence). The CDR3 spans 14 residues. The CDR3 nucleotides are TGTGCCAGCATTAGCGGGGCCTCACCGCGCGAGCAGTACTTC. It yields the protein CASISGASPREQYF.

This sequence joins TRBV9 and TRBJ2-3; D is perhaps TRBD1 (6 bases). V shed 0 bases and J shed 0 bases, with 8 bases lying between them. Germline-derived CDR1 and CDR2 are SGDLS and YYNGEE. CDR3 length: 15 amino acids. CDR3 bases: TGTGCCAGCAGCGTAGGGACAGCCAGCACAGATACGCAGTATTTT. It translates to CASSVGTASTDTQYF. The whole variable domain, remainder taken from reference TRBV9 and TRBJ2-3, is DSGVTQTPKHLITATGQRVTLRCSPRSGDLSVYWYQQSLDQGLQFLIQYYNGEERAKGNILERFSAQQFPDLHSELNLSSLELGDSALYFCASSVGTASTDTQYFGPGTRLTVL.

The chain is built from TRBV7-8 and TRBJ2-5; 10 nucleotides line up with TRBD2. This CDR3 spans 18 amino acids. Per the germline V gene, CDR1 is SGHVS and CDR2 is FQNEAQ. Trimming removed 6 bases from V and 0 bases from J; junction bases left unmatched: 13. The CDR3 region is CASSSSGRGPWYQETQYF. CDR3 in DNA: TGTGCCAGCAGTTCTAGCGGGAGAGGCCCCTGGTACCAAGAGACCCAGTACTTC.

The V gene is TRBV5-1, the J gene TRBJ2-1; TRBD1 might be the D (6 bases). In germline, CDR1 is SGHRS, CDR2 YFSETQ. V lost 7 bases, J lost 5 bases, and 16 bases lay in between. CDR3 length: 14 residues. The CDR3 spells CASGKDSGNNEQFF. As DNA, the CDR3 is TGCGCCAGCGGTAAGGACAGTGGGAACAATGAGCAGTTCTTC.

J is TRBJ2-3 and V is TRBV27; D may be TRBD2 (6 bases). Germline CDR1 MNHEY, CDR2 SMNVEV (reference sequence). V shed 4 bases and J shed 4 bases, with 9 bases lying between them. The CDR3 loop spans 13 amino acids. DNA of the CDR3: TGTGCCAGCAGTTACGCTAGCGCAGATACGCAGTATTTT. Translation: CASSYASADTQYF.

This clone came up a few times. The chain joins TRBV11-2 to TRBJ2-3, with TRBD1 as a possible D gene (5 bases). Trimming took off 5 bases at V and 2 bases at J, with 11 bases between the two ends. CDR3 size: 14 residues. Germline V CDR1 and CDR2: SGHAT, FQNNGV. CDR3: CASSLSTVTDTQYF. In nucleotides, the CDR3 is TGTGCCAGCAGCCTATCGACAGTCACAGATACGCAGTATTTT.

The rearrangement links TRBV28 to TRBJ2-1, with TRBD2 matching 14 bases. CDR1 is MDHEN, CDR2 SYDVKM, per germline. V trimming: 5 bases; J trimming: 3 bases; junction bases outside the gene matches: 3. This CDR3 contains 16 residues. This CDR3 reads CASSGTSGRRYNEQFF. The DNA for the CDR3 is TGTGCCAGCAGTGGGACTAGCGGGAGACGCTACAATGAGCAGTTCTTC. Drawing the rest from reference TRBV28 and TRBJ2-1, the complete variable domain is DVKVTQSSRYLVKRTGEKVFLECVQDMDHENMFWYRQDPGLGLRLIYFSYDVKMKEKGDIPEGYSVSREKKERFSLILESASTNQTSMYLCASSGTSGRRYNEQFFGPGTRLTVL.

In this sample, this clone turned up once. CDR3 in amino acids: CASSRLAGTDTQYF. Here the CDR3 DNA reads TGTGCCAGCAGTAGACTAGCGGGAACAGATACGCAGTATTTT. The chain has TRBV14 and TRBJ2-3, with TRBD2 matching 11 bases. V dropped 6 bases and J dropped 3; count of bases not matched to a gene: 2. Germline values: CDR1 SGHDN, CDR2 FVKESK. The CDR3 length is 14 residues.

This sequence joins TRBV6-5 and TRBJ1-1, with D possibly being TRBD1 (6 bases). CDR1 is MNHEY, CDR2 SVGAGI, per germline. The ends were cut back, 6 bases at V and 1 base at J, with 9 bases in the middle. The CDR3 sequence is 13 residues long. This chain's CDR3 is CASRQGSNTEAFF. The CDR3 DNA sequence: TGTGCCAGCAGACAGGGTTCGAACACTGAAGCTTTCTTT.